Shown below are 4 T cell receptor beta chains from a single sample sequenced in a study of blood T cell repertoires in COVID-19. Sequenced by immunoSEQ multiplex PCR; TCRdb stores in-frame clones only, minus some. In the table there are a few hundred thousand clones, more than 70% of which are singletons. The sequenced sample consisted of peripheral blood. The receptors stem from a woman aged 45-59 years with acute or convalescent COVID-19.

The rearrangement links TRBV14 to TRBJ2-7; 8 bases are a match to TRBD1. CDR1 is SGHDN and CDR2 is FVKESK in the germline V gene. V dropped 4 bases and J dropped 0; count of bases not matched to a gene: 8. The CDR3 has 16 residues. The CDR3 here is CASSPRQGPFSYEQYF. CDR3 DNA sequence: TGTGCCAGCAGCCCCAGACAGGGGCCTTTCTCCTACGAGCAGTACTTC.

The CDR3 protein is CASSIGGWATEAFF. CDR3 nucleotides: TGTGCCAGCAGCATAGGTGGATGGGCCACTGAAGCTTTCTTT. The chain links TRBV7-2 to TRBJ1-1; D not certain. Trimming shortened V by 5 bases and J by 4 bases, and 14 bases separated the two germline ends. The CDR3 extends over 14 amino acids. Germline CDR1 is SGHTA and CDR2 is FQGNSA.

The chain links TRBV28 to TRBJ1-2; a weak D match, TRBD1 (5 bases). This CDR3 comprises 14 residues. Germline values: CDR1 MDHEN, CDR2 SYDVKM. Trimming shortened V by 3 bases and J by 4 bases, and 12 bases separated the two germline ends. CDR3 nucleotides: TGTGCCAGCAGTTTTCGGCAGGGTGGCTATGGCTACACCTTC. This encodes CASSFRQGGYGYTF.

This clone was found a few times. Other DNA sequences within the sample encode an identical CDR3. The CDR3 DNA reads as TGTGCCTGGGGGACGGGAGGTTCACCCCTCCACTTT. Protein sequence: CAWGTGGSPLHF. This sequence joins TRBV30 and TRBJ1-6, with a weak D call TRBD1 (5 bases). In germline, CDR1 is GTSNPN, CDR2 SVGIG (reference sequence). The CDR3 is 12 residues long. The V and J ends lost 5 bases and 9 bases respectively, with 11 bases between them.